A selection of T cell receptor beta chains follows, all from one sample in a study of OX40 agonist ivuxolimab in advanced cancers. TCRdb keeps only in-frame clones here, not all; method: immunoSEQ multiplex PCR. The sample lists about 100,000 clones, approximately 89% seen once, with approximately 0.54% in the top ten. This specimen consisted of CD4+ or CD8+ T cells sorted from blood, obtained in a trial of the OX40 agonist ivuxolimab. These receptors all come from an adult with an advanced solid tumor such as melanoma, head and neck, liver or kidney cancer. The CDR3 runs from the conserved cysteine through the conserved F or W. Fields, in order: V gene, J gene, clone size, D gene, CDR3 protein, CDR3 DNA. A D gene is named only where the DNA matches it firmly. The size of a clone is reported for some rows only, either as once, few or many, or as a class for expanded clones.

v_call: TRBV4-1; j_call: TRBJ2-1; clone_size: NA; d_call: TRBD2; cdr3_aa: CASSQDSGRPNEQFF; cdr3_nt: TGCGCCAGCAGCCAAGACAGCGGGAGGCCGAATGAGCAGTTCTTC
v_call: TRBV30; j_call: TRBJ2-7; clone_size: NA; d_call: NA; cdr3_aa: CACMLRGEQYF; cdr3_nt: TGTGCCTGTATGCTCCGTGGCGAGCAGTACTTC
v_call: TRBV10-3; j_call: TRBJ2-1; clone_size: NA; d_call: NA; cdr3_aa: CAISESLGGGNEQFF; cdr3_nt: TGTGCCATCAGTGAGTCGTTAGGTGGAGGAAATGAGCAGTTCTTC
v_call: TRBV28; j_call: TRBJ2-4; clone_size: NA; d_call: NA; cdr3_aa: CASSFLGVGLSKNIQYF; cdr3_nt: TGTGCCAGCAGTTTTTTGGGGGTCGGATTGTCCAAAAACATTCAGTACTTC
v_call: TRBV6-6; j_call: TRBJ1-4; clone_size: NA; d_call: TRBD1; cdr3_aa: CASSYGGGTANEKLFF; cdr3_nt: TGTGCCAGCAGTTACGGAGGGGGCACGGCTAATGAAAAACTGTTTTTT
v_call: TRBV5-4; j_call: TRBJ2-7; clone_size: NA; d_call: NA; cdr3_aa: CASSNQGSLPYEQYF; cdr3_nt: TGTGCCAGCAGCAATCAGGGTAGTTTACCCTACGAGCAGTACTTC
v_call: TRBV5-6; j_call: TRBJ2-6; clone_size: NA; d_call: NA; cdr3_aa: CASSWRDTPSGANVLTF; cdr3_nt: TGTGCCAGCAGCTGGCGGGACACCCCCTCTGGGGCCAACGTCCTGACTTTC
v_call: TRBV19; j_call: TRBJ2-7; clone_size: NA; d_call: NA; cdr3_aa: CASSIRDPPYEQYF; cdr3_nt: TGTGCCAGTAGTATACGGGACCCTCCCTACGAGCAGTACTTC
v_call: TRBV2; j_call: TRBJ2-5; clone_size: NA; d_call: NA; cdr3_aa: CASGIAQETQYF; cdr3_nt: TGTGCCAGCGGGATAGCGCAAGAGACCCAGTACTTC
v_call: TRBV9; j_call: TRBJ2-3; clone_size: once; d_call: TRBD2; cdr3_aa: CASSNLAGVADTQYF; cdr3_nt: TGTGCCAGCAGCAACCTAGCGGGAGTTGCAGATACGCAGTATTTT